This TCR beta chain was found in a study of PD-1 blockade in classical Hodgkin lymphoma. Study findings and constraints: Factors driving the repertoire differences, possibly disease activity or prior therapy, remain undefined.

The patients all showed relapse after autologous stem cell transplantation, while their brentuximab vedotin exposure varied. Generated by immunoSEQ multiplex PCR, the TCRdb table keeps only in-frame clones and is missing some. The sample records roughly 90,000 clones, roughly 76% being singletons. Of note for this clone: Its specificity is not known.

Germline V gene data show CDR1 as MGHRA and CDR2 as YSYEKL. Trimming at V came to 4 bases and at J to 1 base, leaving 10 bases not matched to a gene. CDR3 length equals 18 residues. V and J are TRBV4-1 and TRBJ2-4; TRBD2 matches 10 bases. The specimen was peripheral blood mononuclear cells (PBMCs), collected before the second cycle of nivolumab. The clonotype originates from a human donor with classical Hodgkin lymphoma. CDR3 region: CASSPLAGEYSAKNIQYF. The CDR3 coding sequence is TGCGCCAGCAGCCCTCTAGCGGGAGAGTATAGTGCCAAAAACATTCAGTACTTC.